This T cell receptor beta chain was retrieved from a study of CD8 T cells in Susac syndrome. Reverse transcription of roughly 0.45 to 1 ug RNA used random hexamers. Each CDR3 protein gets one entry after TCRdb re-called the immunoSEQ multiplex PCR reads with MiXCR. The data show approximately 170,000 distinct CDR3 sequences, approximately 94% seen once. The TCR sequence derives from a human donor with multiple sclerosis. The sequencing input was CD4+ T cells from PBMCs.

CDR3 sequence: CATSENTEAFF. The CDR3 DNA reads as TGTGCCACCAGTGAGAACACTGAAGCTTTCTTT. The genes are TRBV24-1 and TRBJ1-1; unclear D gene. In germline, CDR1 is KGHDR, CDR2 SFDVKD. The CDR3 runs 11 residues. Trimming pared 4 bases from V and 1 base from J, leaving 0 bases between.